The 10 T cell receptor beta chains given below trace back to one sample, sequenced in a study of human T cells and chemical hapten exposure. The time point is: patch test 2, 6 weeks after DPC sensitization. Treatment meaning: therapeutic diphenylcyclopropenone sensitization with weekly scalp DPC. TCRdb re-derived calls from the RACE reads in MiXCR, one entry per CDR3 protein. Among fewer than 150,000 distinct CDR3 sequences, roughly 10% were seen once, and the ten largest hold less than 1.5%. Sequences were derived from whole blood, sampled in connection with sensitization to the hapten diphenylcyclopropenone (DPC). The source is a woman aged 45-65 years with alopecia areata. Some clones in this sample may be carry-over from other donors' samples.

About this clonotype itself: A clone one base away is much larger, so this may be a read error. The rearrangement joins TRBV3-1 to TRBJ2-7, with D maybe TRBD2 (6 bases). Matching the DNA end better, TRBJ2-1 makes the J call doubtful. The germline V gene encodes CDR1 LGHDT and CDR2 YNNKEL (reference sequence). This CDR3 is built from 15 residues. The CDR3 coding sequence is TGTGCCAGCAGCCAAGCGGCGGGGAGCTCCTACGAGCAGTTCTTC. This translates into CASSQAAGSSYEQFF.

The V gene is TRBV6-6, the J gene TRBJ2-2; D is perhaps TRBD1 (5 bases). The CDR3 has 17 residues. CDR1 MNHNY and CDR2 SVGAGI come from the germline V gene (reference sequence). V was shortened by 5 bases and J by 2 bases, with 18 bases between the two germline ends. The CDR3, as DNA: TGTGCCAGCAGTGATATGCGACAGCCCCCAAACACCGGGGAGCTGTTTTTT. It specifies CASSDMRQPPNTGELFF.

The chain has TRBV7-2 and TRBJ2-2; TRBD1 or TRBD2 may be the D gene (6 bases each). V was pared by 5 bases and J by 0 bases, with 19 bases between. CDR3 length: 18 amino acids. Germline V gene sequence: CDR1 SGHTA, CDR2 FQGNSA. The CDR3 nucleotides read TGTGCCAGCAGCCCGGCTCGGGGGCGGGCTTCGAACACCGGGGAGCTGTTTTTT. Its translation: CASSPARGRASNTGELFF.

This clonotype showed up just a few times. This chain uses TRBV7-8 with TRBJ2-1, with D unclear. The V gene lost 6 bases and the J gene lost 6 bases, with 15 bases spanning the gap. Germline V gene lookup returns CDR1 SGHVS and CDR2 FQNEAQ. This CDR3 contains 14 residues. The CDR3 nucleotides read TGTGCCAGCAGGCCCCCTAGAGACTCCAATGAGCAGTTCTTC. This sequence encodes CASRPPRDSNEQFF.

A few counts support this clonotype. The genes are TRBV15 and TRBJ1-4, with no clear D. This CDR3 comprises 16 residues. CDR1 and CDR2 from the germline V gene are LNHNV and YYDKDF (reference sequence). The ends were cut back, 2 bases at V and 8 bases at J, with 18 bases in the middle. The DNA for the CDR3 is TGTGCCACCAGCAGAACAGCTTGGACGGCGGGCGAAAAACTGTTTTTT. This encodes CATSRTAWTAGEKLFF.

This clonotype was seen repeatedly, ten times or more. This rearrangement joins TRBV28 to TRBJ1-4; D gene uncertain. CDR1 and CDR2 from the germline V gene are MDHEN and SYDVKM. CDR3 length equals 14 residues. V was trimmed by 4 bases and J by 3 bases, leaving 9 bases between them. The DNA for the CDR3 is TGTGCCAGCAGTTCACTCCCGGCTAATGAAAAACTGTTTTTT. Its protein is CASSSLPANEKLFF.

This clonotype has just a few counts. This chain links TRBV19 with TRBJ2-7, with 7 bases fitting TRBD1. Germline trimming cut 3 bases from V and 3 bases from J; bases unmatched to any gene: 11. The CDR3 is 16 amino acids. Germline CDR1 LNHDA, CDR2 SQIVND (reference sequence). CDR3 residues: CASSITPGQRYYEQYF. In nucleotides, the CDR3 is TGTGCCAGTAGTATCACCCCGGGACAGAGATACTACGAGCAGTACTTC. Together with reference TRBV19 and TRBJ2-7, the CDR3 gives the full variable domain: DGGITQSPKYLFRKEGQNVTLSCEQNLNHDAMYWYRQDPGQGLRLIYYSQIVNDFQKGDIAEGYSVSREKKESFPLTVTSAQKNPTAFYLCASSITPGQRYYEQYFGPGTRLTVT.

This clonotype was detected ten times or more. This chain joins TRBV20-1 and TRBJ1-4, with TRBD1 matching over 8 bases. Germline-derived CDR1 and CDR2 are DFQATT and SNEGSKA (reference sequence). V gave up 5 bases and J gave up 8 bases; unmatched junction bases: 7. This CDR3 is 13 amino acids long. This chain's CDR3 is CSASGGAREKLFF. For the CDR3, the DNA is TGCAGTGCTTCAGGGGGCGCCCGGGAAAAACTGTTTTTT.

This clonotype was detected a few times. CDR3: CASSPWGQPYEQYF. Here the CDR3 DNA reads TGTGCCAGCAGCCCCTGGGGACAGCCCTACGAGCAGTACTTC. V is TRBV3-1 and J is TRBJ2-7, with 7 bases lining up with TRBD1. The CDR3 is 14 residues long. The ends lost 4 bases at V and 2 bases at J; junction bases unmatched: 5. The V gene's germline CDR1 is LGHDT and CDR2 YNNKEL (reference sequence).

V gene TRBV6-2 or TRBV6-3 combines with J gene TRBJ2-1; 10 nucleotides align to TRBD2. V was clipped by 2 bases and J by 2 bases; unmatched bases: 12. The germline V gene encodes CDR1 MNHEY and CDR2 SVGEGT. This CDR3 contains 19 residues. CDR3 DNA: TGTGCCAGCAGTTACGTGGCTAGCGGGAGTCCGGTTCCCTACAATGAGCAGTTCTTC. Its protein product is CASSYVASGSPVPYNEQFF.